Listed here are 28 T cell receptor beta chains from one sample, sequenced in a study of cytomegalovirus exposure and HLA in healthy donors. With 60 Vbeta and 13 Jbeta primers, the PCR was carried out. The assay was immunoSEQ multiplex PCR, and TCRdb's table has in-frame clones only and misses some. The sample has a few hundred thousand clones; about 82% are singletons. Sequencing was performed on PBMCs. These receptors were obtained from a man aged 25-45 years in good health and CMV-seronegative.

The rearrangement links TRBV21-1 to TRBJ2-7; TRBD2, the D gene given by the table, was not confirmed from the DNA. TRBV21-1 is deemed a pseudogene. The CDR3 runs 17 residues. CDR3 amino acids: CASSKKWEPWVAYEQYF. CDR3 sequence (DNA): TGTGCCAGCAGCAAAAAGTGGGAGCCCTGGGTGGCCTACGAGCAGTACTTC.

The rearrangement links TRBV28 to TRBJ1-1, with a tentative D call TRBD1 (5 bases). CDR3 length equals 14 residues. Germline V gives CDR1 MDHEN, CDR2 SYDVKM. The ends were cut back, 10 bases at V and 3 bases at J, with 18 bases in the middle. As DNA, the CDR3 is TGTGCCATCACAGGCTTCCGAAGGGACACTGAAGCTTTCTTT. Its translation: CAITGFRRDTEAFF. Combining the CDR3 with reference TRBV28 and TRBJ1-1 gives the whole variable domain DVKVTQSSRYLVKRTGEKVFLECVQDMDHENMFWYRQDPGLGLRLIYFSYDVKMKEKGDIPEGYSVSREKKERFSLILESASTNQTSMYLCAITGFRRDTEAFFGQGTRLTVV.

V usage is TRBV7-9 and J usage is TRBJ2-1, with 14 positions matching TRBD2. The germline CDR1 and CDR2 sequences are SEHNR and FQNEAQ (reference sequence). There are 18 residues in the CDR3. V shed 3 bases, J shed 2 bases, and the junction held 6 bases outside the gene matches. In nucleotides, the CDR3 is TGTGCCAGCAGCTTGAGAAGGACTAGCGGGGGGACCTACAATGAGCAGTTCTTC. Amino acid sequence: CASSLRRTSGGTYNEQFF.

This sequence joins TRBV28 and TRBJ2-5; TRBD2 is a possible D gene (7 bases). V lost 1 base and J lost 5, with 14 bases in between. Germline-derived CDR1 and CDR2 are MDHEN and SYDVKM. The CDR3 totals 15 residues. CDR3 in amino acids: CASSLYRGAGETQYF. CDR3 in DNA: TGTGCCAGCAGTTTATATCGGGGGGCCGGGGAGACCCAGTACTTC.

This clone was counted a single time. CDR3 loop: CASSFPPSYEQYF. The CDR3 bases are TGTGCCAGCAGCTTCCCTCCCTCCTACGAGCAGTACTTC. This chain connects TRBV11-2 to TRBJ2-7, with D uncertain. With 3 bases removed from V and 0 bases from J, the gap between germline ends came to 6 bases. This CDR3 is 13 amino acids long. Germline V CDR1 and CDR2: SGHAT, FQNNGV.

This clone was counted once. CDR3 amino acids: CASSADRGEGETQYF. CDR3 in DNA: TGTGCCAGTAGTGCGGACAGGGGGGAAGGGGAGACCCAGTACTTC. The chain links TRBV19 to TRBJ2-5; 10 positions match TRBD1. CDR1 is LNHDA and CDR2 is SQIVND in the germline V gene (reference sequence). There are 15 residues in the CDR3. V dropped 5 bases and J dropped 5; count of bases not matched to a gene: 8.

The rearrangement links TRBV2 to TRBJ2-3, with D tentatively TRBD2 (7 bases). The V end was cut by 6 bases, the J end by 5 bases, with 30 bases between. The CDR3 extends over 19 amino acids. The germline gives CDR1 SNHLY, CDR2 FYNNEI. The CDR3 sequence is CASREVGGWPRGREDTQYF. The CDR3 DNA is TGTGCCAGCAGGGAGGTCGGGGGATGGCCGCGGGGGCGGGAAGATACGCAGTATTTT.

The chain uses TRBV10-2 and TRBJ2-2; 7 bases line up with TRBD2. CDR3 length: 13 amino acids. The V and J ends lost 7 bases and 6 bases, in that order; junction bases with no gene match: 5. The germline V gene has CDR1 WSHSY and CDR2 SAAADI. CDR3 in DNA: TGCGCCAGCACCCAACTAGCGTCCGGGGAGCTGTTTTTT. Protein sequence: CASTQLASGELFF.

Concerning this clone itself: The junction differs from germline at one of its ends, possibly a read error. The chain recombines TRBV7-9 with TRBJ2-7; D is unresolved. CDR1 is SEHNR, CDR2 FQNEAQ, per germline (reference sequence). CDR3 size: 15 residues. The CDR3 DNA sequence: TGTTCCAGCAGCTTAATCTCCACAGCCTCCTACGAGCAGTACTTC. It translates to CSSSLISTASYEQYF.

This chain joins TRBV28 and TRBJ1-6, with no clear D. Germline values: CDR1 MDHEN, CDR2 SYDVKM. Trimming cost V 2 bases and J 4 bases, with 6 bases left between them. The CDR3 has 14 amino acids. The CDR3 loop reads CASSLQKYNSPLHF. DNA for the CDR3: TGTGCCAGCAGTTTACAGAAATATAATTCACCCCTCCACTTT.

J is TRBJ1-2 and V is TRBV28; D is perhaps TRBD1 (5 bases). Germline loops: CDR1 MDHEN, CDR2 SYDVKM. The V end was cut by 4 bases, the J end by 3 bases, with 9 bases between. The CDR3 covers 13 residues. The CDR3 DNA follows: TGTGCCAGCAGTTGGCGGGGGGACTATGGCTACACCTTC. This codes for CASSWRGDYGYTF.

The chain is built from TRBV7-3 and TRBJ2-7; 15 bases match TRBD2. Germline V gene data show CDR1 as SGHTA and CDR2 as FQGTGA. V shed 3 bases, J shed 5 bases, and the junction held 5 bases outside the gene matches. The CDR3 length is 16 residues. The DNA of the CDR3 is TGTGCCAGCAGCTTGGGACTAGCGGGGGGCGGCCACGAGCAGTACTTC. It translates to CASSLGLAGGGHEQYF. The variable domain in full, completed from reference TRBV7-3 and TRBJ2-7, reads GAGVSQTPSNKVTEKGKYVELRCDPISGHTALYWYRQSLGQGPEFLIYFQGTGAADDSGLPNDRFFAVRPEGSVSTLKIQRTERGDSAVYLCASSLGLAGGGHEQYFGPGTRLTVT.

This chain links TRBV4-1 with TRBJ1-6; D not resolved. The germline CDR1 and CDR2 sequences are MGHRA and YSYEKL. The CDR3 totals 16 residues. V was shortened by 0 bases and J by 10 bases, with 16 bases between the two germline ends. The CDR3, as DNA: TGCGCCAGCAGCCAAGATGTTTACGGGAAGGAGTCACCCCTCCACTTT. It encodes CASSQDVYGKESPLHF.

CDR3 nucleotides: TGTGCCAGCAGCCCAGATGCACCCGGGGAGCTGTTTTTT. It codes for CASSPDAPGELFF. The rearrangement joins TRBV7-9 to TRBJ2-2; D gene ambiguous. The CDR3 has 13 amino acids. Trimming shortened V by 5 bases and J by 6 bases, and 10 bases separated the two germline ends. CDR1 is SEHNR and CDR2 is FQNEAQ in the germline V gene (reference sequence). Full variable domain (missing parts from reference TRBV7-9 and TRBJ2-2): DTGVSQNPRHKITKRGQNVTFRCDPISEHNRLYWYRQTLGQGPEFLTYFQNEAQLEKSRLLSDRFSAERPKGSFSTLEIQRTEQGDSAMYLCASSPDAPGELFFGEGSRLTVL.

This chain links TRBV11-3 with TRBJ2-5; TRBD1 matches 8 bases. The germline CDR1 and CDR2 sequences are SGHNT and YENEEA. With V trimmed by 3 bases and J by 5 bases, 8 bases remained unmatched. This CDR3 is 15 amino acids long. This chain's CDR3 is CASSFGTGGVETQYF. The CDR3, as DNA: TGTGCCAGCAGCTTCGGTACAGGGGGAGTGGAGACCCAGTACTTC.

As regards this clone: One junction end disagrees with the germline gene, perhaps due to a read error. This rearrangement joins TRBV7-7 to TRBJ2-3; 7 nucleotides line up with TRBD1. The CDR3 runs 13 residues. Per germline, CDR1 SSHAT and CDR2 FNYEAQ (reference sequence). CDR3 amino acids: CASSPQGPDTQYF. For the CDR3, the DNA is TGTGCTAGCAGCCCACAGGGGCCAGATACGCAGTATTTT.

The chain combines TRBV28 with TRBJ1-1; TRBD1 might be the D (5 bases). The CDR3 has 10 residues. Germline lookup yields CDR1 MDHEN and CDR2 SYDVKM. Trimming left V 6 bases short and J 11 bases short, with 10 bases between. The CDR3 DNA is TGTGCCAGCAGGCAGGGCCGGGCTTTCTTT. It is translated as CASRQGRAFF.

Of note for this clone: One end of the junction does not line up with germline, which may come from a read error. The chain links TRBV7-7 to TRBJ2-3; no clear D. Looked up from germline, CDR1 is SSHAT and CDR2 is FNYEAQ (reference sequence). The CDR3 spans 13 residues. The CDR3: CASSLIGTDTQYF. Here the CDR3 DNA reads TGTGCTAGCAGCCTGATAGGCACAGATACGCAGTATTTT.

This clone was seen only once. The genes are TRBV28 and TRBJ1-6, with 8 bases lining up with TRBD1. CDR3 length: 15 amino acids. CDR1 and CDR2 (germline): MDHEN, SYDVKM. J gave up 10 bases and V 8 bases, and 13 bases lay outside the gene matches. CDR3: CASSGGTGFLSPLHF. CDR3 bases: TGTGCCAGCTCAGGCGGGACAGGCTTTTTATCACCCCTCCACTTT. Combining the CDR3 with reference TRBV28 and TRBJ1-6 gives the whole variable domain DVKVTQSSRYLVKRTGEKVFLECVQDMDHENMFWYRQDPGLGLRLIYFSYDVKMKEKGDIPEGYSVSREKKERFSLILESASTNQTSMYLCASSGGTGFLSPLHFGNGTRLTVT.

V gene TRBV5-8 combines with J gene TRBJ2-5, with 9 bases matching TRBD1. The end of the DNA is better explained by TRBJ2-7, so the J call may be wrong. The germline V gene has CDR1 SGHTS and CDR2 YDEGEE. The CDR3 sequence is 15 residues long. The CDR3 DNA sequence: TGTGCCAGCAGCATAGGACAGGGGCGATCCTACGAGCAGTACTTC. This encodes CASSIGQGRSYEQYF.

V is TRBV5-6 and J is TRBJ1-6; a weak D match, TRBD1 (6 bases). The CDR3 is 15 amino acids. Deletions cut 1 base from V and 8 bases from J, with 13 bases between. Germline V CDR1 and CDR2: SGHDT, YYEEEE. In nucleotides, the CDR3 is TGTGCCAGCAGCTTGAACTGGGCAGGGGATTCACCCCTCCACTTT. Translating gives CASSLNWAGDSPLHF.

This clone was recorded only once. CDR3 nucleotides: TGTGCCAGCAGTTTGCAGATAGGGGAAGTGGGATCCTACGAGCAGTACTTC. Its translation: CASSLQIGEVGSYEQYF. This chain joins TRBV28 and TRBJ2-7; perhaps TRBD1 as D (5 bases). The germline CDR1 and CDR2 sequences are MDHEN and SYDVKM. The CDR3 loop spans 17 amino acids. Trimming removed 3 bases at V and 1 base at J, with 19 bases between.

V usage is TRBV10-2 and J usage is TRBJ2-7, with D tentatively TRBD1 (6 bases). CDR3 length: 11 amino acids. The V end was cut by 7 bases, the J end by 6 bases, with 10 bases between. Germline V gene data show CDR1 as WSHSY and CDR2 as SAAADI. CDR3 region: CASKGDSEQYF. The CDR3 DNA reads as TGCGCCAGCAAGGGGGATTCCGAGCAGTACTTC.

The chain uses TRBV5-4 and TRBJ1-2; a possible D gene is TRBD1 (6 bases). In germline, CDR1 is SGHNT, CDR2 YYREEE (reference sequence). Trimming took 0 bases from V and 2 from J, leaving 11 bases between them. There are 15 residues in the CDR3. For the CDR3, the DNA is TGTGCCAGCAGCTTGGGACAGGTAGAGAACTATGGCTACACCTTC. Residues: CASSLGQVENYGYTF.

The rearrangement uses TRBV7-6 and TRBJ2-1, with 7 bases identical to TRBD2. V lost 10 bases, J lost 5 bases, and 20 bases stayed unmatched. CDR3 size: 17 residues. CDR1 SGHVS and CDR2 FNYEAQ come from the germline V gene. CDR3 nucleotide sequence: TGTGCCACCTCATTTACATTACCGGGACTACTGAACAATGAGCAGTTCTTC. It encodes CATSFTLPGLLNNEQFF.

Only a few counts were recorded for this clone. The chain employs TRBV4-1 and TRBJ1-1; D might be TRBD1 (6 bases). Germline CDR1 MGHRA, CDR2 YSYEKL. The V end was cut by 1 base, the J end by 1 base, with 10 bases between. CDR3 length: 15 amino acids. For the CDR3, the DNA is TGCGCCAGCAGCCAAGCGGTACAGGGGAACACTGAAGCTTTCTTT. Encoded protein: CASSQAVQGNTEAFF.

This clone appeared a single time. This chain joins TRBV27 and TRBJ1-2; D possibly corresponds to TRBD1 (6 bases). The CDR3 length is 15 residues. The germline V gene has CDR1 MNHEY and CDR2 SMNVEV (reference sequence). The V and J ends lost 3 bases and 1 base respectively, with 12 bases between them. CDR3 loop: CASSLGRGDNYGYTF. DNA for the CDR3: TGTGCCAGCAGTTTGGGCAGGGGTGATAACTATGGCTACACCTTC.

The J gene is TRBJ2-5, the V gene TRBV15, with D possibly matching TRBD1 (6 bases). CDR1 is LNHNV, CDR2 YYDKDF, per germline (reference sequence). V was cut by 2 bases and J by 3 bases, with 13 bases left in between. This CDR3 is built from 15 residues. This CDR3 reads CATSRPGQTEETQYF. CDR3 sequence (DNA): TGTGCCACCAGCAGACCGGGACAAACTGAAGAGACCCAGTACTTC. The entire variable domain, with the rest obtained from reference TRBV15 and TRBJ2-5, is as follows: DAMVIQNPRYQVTQFGKPVTLSCSQTLNHNVMYWYQQKSSQAPKLLFHYYDKDFNNEADTPDNFQSRRPNTSFCFLDIRSPGLGDTAMYLCATSRPGQTEETQYFGPGTRLLVL.